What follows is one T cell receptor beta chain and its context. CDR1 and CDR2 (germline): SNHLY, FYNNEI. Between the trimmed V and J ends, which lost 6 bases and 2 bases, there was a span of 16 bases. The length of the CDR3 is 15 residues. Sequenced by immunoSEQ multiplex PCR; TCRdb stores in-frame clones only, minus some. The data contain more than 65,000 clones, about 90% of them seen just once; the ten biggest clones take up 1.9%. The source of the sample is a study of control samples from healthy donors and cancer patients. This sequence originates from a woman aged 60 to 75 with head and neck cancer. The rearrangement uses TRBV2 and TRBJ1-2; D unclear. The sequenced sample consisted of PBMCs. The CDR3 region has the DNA TGTGCCAGCAGCGACCGGGCAGGCATGAACTATGGCTACACCTTC. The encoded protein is CASSDRAGMNYGYTF.